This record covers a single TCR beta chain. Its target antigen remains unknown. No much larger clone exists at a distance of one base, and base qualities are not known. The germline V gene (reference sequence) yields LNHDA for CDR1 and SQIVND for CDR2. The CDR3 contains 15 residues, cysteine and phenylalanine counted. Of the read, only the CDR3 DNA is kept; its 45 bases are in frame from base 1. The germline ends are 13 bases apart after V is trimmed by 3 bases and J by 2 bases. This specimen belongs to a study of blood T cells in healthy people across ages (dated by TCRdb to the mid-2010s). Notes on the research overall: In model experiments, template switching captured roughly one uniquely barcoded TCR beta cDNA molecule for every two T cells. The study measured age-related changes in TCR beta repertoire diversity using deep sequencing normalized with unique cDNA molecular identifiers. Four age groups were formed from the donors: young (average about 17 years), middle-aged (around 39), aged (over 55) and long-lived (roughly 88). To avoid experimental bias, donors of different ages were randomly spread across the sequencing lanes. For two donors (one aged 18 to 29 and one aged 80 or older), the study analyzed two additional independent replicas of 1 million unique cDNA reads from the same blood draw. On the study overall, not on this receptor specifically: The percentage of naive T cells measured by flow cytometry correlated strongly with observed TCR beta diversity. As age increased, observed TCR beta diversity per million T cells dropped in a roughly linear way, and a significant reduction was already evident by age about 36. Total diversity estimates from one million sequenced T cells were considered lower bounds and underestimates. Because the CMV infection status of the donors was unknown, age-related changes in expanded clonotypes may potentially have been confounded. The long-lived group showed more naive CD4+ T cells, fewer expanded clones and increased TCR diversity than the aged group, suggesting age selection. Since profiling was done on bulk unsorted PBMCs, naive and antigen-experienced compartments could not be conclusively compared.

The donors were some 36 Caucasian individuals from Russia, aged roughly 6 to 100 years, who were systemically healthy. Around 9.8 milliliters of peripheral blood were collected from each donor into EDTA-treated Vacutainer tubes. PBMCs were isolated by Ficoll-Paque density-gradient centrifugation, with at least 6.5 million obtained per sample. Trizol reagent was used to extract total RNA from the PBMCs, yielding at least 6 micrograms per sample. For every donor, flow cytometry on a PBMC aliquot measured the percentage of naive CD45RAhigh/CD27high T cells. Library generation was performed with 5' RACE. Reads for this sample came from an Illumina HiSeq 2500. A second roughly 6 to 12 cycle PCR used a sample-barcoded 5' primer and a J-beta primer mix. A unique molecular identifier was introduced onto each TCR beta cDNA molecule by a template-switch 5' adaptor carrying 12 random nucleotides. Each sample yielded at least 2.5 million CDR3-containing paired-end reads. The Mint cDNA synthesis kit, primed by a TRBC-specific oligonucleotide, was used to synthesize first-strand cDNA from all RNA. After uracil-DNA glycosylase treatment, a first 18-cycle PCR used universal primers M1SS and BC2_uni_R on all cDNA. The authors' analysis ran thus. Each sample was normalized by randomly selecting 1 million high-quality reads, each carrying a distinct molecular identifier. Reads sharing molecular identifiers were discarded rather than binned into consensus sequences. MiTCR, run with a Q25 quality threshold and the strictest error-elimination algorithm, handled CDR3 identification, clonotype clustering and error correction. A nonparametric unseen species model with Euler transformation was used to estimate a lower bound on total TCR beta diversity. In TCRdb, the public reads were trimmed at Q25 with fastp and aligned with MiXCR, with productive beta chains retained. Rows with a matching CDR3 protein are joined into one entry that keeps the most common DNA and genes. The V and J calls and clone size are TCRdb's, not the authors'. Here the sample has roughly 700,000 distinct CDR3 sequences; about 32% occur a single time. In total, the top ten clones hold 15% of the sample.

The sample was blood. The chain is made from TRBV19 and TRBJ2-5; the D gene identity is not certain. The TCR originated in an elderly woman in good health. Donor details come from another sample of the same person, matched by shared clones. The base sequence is TGTGCCAGTAGTATGGGCCACGGAAAGCAAGAGACCCAGTACTTC. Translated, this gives CASSMGHGKQETQYF.